The 9 T cell receptor beta chains given below trace back to one sample, sequenced in a study of blood T cell repertoires in COVID-19. Some clones are missing from TCRdb's copy, which holds only in-frame ones; the method was immunoSEQ multiplex PCR. The data show about 440,000 clones, with about 90% seen just once and almost 2% held by the top ten. Sequenced sample: PBMCs or T cells enriched from blood (not recorded which). These receptors came from a woman aged 18-29 years with acute COVID-19.

The chain has TRBV5-8 and TRBJ1-2, with a possible D match to TRBD1 (6 bases). Per the germline V gene, CDR1 is SGHTS and CDR2 is YDEGEE. Trimming cost V 3 bases and J 4 bases, with 16 bases left between them. CDR3 length: 15 residues. The CDR3 is CASSSRAGVGYGYTF. CDR3 DNA: TGTGCCAGCAGCTCTCGGGCAGGGGTAGGCTATGGCTACACCTTC.

This chain links TRBV7-9 with TRBJ1-2, with TRBD1 matching 9 bases. Germline V gene data show CDR1 as SEHNR and CDR2 as FQNEAQ (reference sequence). V lost 6 bases to trimming and J lost 6 bases; unmatched junction nucleotides: 8. CDR3 length equals 14 residues. DNA of the CDR3: TGTGCCAGCAGGCGCGGGGACAGGGAGGATGGCTACACCTTC. It specifies CASRRGDREDGYTF.

This clone was seen once. The chain uses TRBV5-6 and TRBJ2-3, with TRBD2 matching 7 bases. J lost 1 base, V lost 5 bases, and 7 bases had no gene match. The CDR3 length is 15 residues. In germline, CDR1 is SGHDT, CDR2 YYEEEE. CDR3 in DNA: TGTGCCAGCAGTGACGGGGGGTTCGGCACAGATACGCAGTATTTT. This sequence encodes CASSDGGFGTDTQYF. Variable domain in full (rest from reference TRBV5-6 and TRBJ2-3): DAGVTQSPTHLIKTRGQQVTLRCSPKSGHDTVSWYQQALGQGPQFIFQYYEEEERQRGNFPDRFSGHQFPNYSSELNVNALLLGDSALYLCASSDGGFGTDTQYFGPGTRLTVL.

The chain uses TRBV4-1 and TRBJ2-2; 10 positions agree with TRBD2. Germline V lookup: CDR1 MGHRA, CDR2 YSYEKL. The CDR3 covers 17 residues. After removal of 0 bases from V and 7 bases from J, the junction contained 8 bases not matched to a gene. The CDR3 protein is CASSQDNSGRVGGELFF. DNA for the CDR3: TGCGCCAGCAGCCAAGATAACAGCGGGAGGGTCGGCGGGGAGCTGTTTTTT.

This sequence joins TRBV3-1 (or the pseudogene TRBV3-2) and TRBJ1-6; D possibly corresponds to TRBD1 (6 bases). V was trimmed by 1 base and J by 0 bases, leaving 13 bases between them. The CDR3 contains 18 residues. Germline values: CDR1 LGHDT, CDR2 YNNKEL (reference sequence). The CDR3 DNA reads TGTGCCAGCAGCCAAGCTGGGGGCCAATACTCCTATAATTCACCCCTCCACTTT. This gives the protein CASSQAGGQYSYNSPLHF.

V usage is TRBV7-2 and J usage is TRBJ2-3, with 11 bases fitting TRBD2. The CDR3 runs 16 residues. J gave up 6 bases and V 3 bases, and 8 bases lay outside the gene matches. The germline CDR1 and CDR2 sequences are SGHTA and FQGNSA. CDR3 protein: CASSFTSGRVGDTQYF. In DNA form, the CDR3 reads TGTGCCAGCAGCTTCACTAGCGGGAGAGTCGGGGATACGCAGTATTTT.

The rearrangement joins TRBV28 to TRBJ2-3; D unclear. V dropped 6 bases and J dropped 6 bases, with 10 bases sitting between them. Germline V gives CDR1 MDHEN, CDR2 SYDVKM. The CDR3 totals 12 residues. The chain's CDR3 is CASSVTDDTQYF. CDR3 nucleotide sequence: TGTGCCAGCAGCGTTACTGATGATACGCAGTATTTT.

The V gene is TRBV28, the J gene TRBJ2-7; 9 positions agree with TRBD2. Looked up from germline, CDR1 is MDHEN and CDR2 is SYDVKM. The ends lost 4 bases at V and 2 bases at J; junction bases unmatched: 9. This CDR3 has 16 amino acids. The CDR3 here is CASSWLGTSPTYEQYF. The CDR3 DNA reads as TGTGCCAGCAGTTGGCTCGGGACTAGCCCGACCTACGAGCAGTACTTC.

The chain uses TRBV11-2 and TRBJ2-7; no clear D. Trimming removed 1 base from V and 0 bases from J, with 7 bases in between. The CDR3 consists of 14 residues. Germline V gene sequence: CDR1 SGHAT, CDR2 FQNNGV. In nucleotides, the CDR3 is TGTGCCAGCAGCTTAGGCGGCAACTCCTACGAGCAGTACTTC. Translating it yields CASSLGGNSYEQYF.